This record looks at one TCR beta chain sequence and its context. The source of the sample is a study of radiotherapy plus CTLA-4 blockade in lung cancer. CDR1 and CDR2 (germline): GTSNPN, SVGIG (reference sequence). The CDR3 is made up of 13 amino acids. Trimming took 5 bases from V and 3 from J; bases not matched to a gene: 4. The repertoire was sequenced with immunoSEQ multiplex PCR; TCRdb's copy has only in-frame clones and lacks some. The sample lists about 80,000 clones; approximately 86% were seen once. This rearrangement joins TRBV30 to TRBJ1-1, with 9 bases that match TRBD1. The source of this sequence is a human donor with non-small cell lung cancer who had stable disease on radiotherapy plus ipilimumab. This material consisted of peripheral blood, taken from a patient treated with radiotherapy plus ipilimumab. The CDR3 sequence: CAWGTGWDTEAFF. DNA for the CDR3: TGTGCCTGGGGGACAGGGTGGGACACTGAAGCTTTCTTT.